This note documents a single TCR beta chain sequence. This clone was found many times. Its binding antigen is unknown. Per-base quality was not reported, and no clone a single base away is much larger than it. TCR CDR3 regions were amplified from genomic DNA by multiplex PCR using the deep immunoSEQ assay. Extracted genomic DNA from each cell subset was spread evenly across all wells of several immunoSEQ 96-well plates, with each plate serving as a replicate. For unsorted PBMC, around 300 ng genomic DNA, equal to about 29,000 T cell genomes, was loaded into each replicate PCR. Genomic DNA from unsorted PBMC was sequenced over ten immunoSEQ deep assay plates. The purified libraries were quantified using a Qubit 3.0 fluorometer, sized with a Bioanalyzer 2100, and then quantified again using the KAPA Library Quantification kit. Each immunoSEQ 96-well plate was sequenced on its own single-read 150-cycle Illumina NextSeq 550 flow cell. The authors' analysis ran thus. The immunoSEQ output contained only junctional sequences without quality scores, so filtering could not match that applied to full-length reads. Sequences were annotated with PyIR, a Python wrapper for IgBLAST v1.9, and V/J genes and CDR3 were assigned using IMGT germline references. Any read was removed if the V/J assignment was weak (E-value above 1e-6), the CDR3 was missing, or the read contained stop codons, out-of-frame junctions, or ambiguous translated residues. V3J clonotypes were defined by identical inferred V gene, J gene, and CDR3 amino acid sequence. Percentage overlap between repertoires was computed as shared unique clonotypes divided by the size of the smaller repertoire. RTK rarefaction, the Chao1 estimator, and Recon v2.1 estimates of unobserved clonotypes were used to assess repertoire richness. TCRdb obtained this table from immuneACCESS and retained in-frame rearrangements with V and J assigned. These tables miss some clones; where compared with another copy, unresolved V genes account for less than half of the shortfall, and the remainder is unexplained. From that table come the V and J calls and clone size; the DNA was used to work out D and trimming. In all, the sample holds approximately 470,000 clones, and around 85% of those were seen once. The top ten clones comprise about 13% of the sample.

This entry belongs to a study of shared clonotypes between healthy human individuals (dated by TCRdb to 2018 to 2021). Background on the whole study: Three men and two women, aged 18 to 49 years, made up the cohort. Different laboratories and diverse techniques were used to prepare libraries and sequence TCR repertoires, to increase sequencing depth and limit assay-specific biases. The study deeply sequenced blood TCR repertoires of five healthy adults to estimate repertoire size and the extent of clonotype sharing between individuals. Leukapheresis yielded between about 0.9 and 10 billion PBMCs per donor. Points the paper makes about the study in general: Sampling was limited to blood, and TCR repertoires in tissue likely differ from TCR repertoires in blood. The small number of donors limited the genetic and exposure-history diversity represented. Based on pairwise subsampling, the degree of clonotype sharing among donors was expected to be affected by sequencing depth.

V is cut by 3 bases and J by 0 bases, and the space between the germline ends is 9 bases. In the germline V gene, CDR1 corresponds to MRHNA and CDR2 to SNTAGT. The CDR3 measures 16 amino acids from cysteine to phenylalanine. Only CDR3 DNA is held: 48 bases, read in frame from base 1. The donors were healthy, HIV-negative adults with no recently reported acute infections or vaccinations. Every donor was a Caucasian adult residing in Nashville, Tennessee, USA. For unsorted samples, some 90 million PBMCs were counted and genomic DNA was extracted with the QIAamp DNA Blood Mini kit. After blood collection by leukapheresis, PBMCs were isolated using Ficoll-Histopaque density gradient centrifugation and then cryopreserved in the vapor phase of liquid nitrogen.

In this chain, TRBV6-4 is recombined with TRBJ2-6; the D region possibly corresponds to TRBD2 (5 bases align). Sequenced input: PBMCs. This clonotype was obtained from a woman in her thirties or forties in good health. Some clones in this sample may be carry-over from other donors' samples. The DNA sequence reads TGTGCCAGCAGTGAATTGGACTTCTCTGGGGCCAACGTCCTGACTTTC. Its product reads: CASSELDFSGANVLTF.